Given below is one T cell receptor beta chain in context. The antigen remains unidentified. PCR was performed using 60 Vbeta and 13 Jbeta primers. Assay: immunoSEQ multiplex PCR; the TCRdb copy retains only in-frame clones and omits some. The data show roughly 86,000 clones, over 75% seen once. This sample is drawn from a study of cytomegalovirus exposure and HLA in healthy donors. This CDR3 comprises 15 residues. Germline assignment: CDR1 SEHNR and CDR2 FQNEAQ (reference sequence). Trimming cost V 1 base and J 2 bases, with 12 bases left between them. Study outcomes and limitations: Researchers reported that three CMV-associated chains were confirmed in vitro as CMV antigen-specific. Reports showed the classifier diagnosing cytomegalovirus status with high specificity and sensitivity. Per a prior analysis, the majority of TCR beta V segments were productive roughly 90% or roughly 30% of the time. TCR beta V- and J-gene trimming was later associated with a missense DCLRE1C variant.

V and J are TRBV7-9 and TRBJ2-7; maybe TRBD2 (6 bases). Input material: PBMCs. The source is a middle-aged man in good health and CMV-seropositive. The CDR3 DNA is TGTGCCAGCAGCTTAGGTGGGGGGAACACCTACGAGCAGTACTTC. This gives the protein CASSLGGGNTYEQYF.